This T cell receptor beta chain originates from a study of neoadjuvant anti-PD-1 for oral cavity cancer. The wider study: Non-progressing patients received a fourth nivolumab dose near day 43, then surgery on days 50-56.

The protocol was immunoSEQ multiplex PCR, while the TCRdb copy is restricted to in-frame clones and leaves out a portion. The sample has approximately 15,000 clones, roughly three fifths seen once. This clone was counted only a few times. Germline CDR1 is SEHNR and CDR2 is FQNEAQ (reference sequence). The CDR3 runs to 11 residues. The V end lost 3 bases, the J end lost 4 bases, and 3 bases lay between the germline ends. The V gene is TRBV7-9, the J gene TRBJ1-1; D gene unclear. The material sequenced was PBMCs, taken before nivolumab (anti-PD-1) treatment. This receptor was identified in a person between 40 and 85 years old with oral cavity squamous cell carcinoma. Here the CDR3 DNA reads TGTGCCAGCAGCTTCATCACTGAAGCTTTCTTT. Translation: CASSFITEAFF.